This T cell receptor beta chain was sequenced for a study of early T cells in non-severe SARS-CoV-2 infection. Across the whole study: Sequenced material consisted of bulk RNA (from unsorted whole blood), and chains were unpaired.

Researchers attached unique molecular identifiers to individual cDNA molecules. TCRdb ran MiXCR on the 5' RACE reads and lists one entry per CDR3 protein. The sample has tens of thousands of distinct CDR3 sequences, around 12% seen once; the top ten hold about 1.2%. Details on this clonotype: Its antigen remains unidentified.

Study results and limitations: There was a bias toward anti-spike CD8 responses in VDJdb matching, which missed private and CD4 specificities.

Trimming pared 5 bases from V and 2 bases from J, leaving 24 bases between. This CDR3 has 17 amino acids. Per germline, CDR1 DFQATT and CDR2 SNEGSKA (reference sequence). This receptor was obtained from an adult who was a healthcare worker with PCR-confirmed SARS-CoV-2 infection or an uninfected control (not recorded which). The donor label of this sample is uncertain. The sequenced sample was whole blood, obtained at baseline. This chain connects TRBV20-1 to TRBJ1-2, with D perhaps TRBD1 (5 bases). CDR3 coding DNA: TGCAGTGCTCCCCTCCAGAAGGGGCTCGCTAGGAACTATGGCTACACCTTC. Protein: CSAPLQKGLARNYGYTF.